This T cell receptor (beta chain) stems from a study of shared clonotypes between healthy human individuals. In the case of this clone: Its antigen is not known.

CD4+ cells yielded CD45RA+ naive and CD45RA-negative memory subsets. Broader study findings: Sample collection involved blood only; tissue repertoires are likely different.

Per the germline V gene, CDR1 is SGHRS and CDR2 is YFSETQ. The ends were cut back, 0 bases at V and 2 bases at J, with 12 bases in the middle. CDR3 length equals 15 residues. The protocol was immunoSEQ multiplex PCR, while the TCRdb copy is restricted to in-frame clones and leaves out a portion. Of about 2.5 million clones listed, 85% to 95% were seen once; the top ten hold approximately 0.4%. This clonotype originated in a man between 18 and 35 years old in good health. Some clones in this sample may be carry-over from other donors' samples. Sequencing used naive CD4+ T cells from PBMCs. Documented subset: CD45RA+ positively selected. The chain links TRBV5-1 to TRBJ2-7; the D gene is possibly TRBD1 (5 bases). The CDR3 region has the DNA TGCGCCAGCAGCTTGGGTGGGGCGTCGACCTACGAGCAGTACTTC. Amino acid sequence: CASSLGGASTYEQYF.